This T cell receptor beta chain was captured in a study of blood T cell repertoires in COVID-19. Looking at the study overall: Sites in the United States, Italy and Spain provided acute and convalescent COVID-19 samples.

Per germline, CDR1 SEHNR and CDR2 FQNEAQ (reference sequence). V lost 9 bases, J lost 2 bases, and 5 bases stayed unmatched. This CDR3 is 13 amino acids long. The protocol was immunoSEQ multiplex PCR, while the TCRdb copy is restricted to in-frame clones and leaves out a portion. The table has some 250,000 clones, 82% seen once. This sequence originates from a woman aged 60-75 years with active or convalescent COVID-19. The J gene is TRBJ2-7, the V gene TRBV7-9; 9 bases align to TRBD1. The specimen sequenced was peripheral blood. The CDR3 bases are TGTGCCAGTCGCGGGACAGGGACCTACGAGCAGTACTTC. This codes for CASRGTGTYEQYF.